This T cell receptor (beta chain) emerged from a study of blood T cells in healthy people across ages. Study results and caveats: Age advanced and TCR beta diversity per million T cells fell, roughly linearly. Unsorted PBMCs prevented conclusive naive versus antigen-experienced comparison.

Primers used in a second PCR of roughly 6 to 11 cycles were a sample-barcoded 5' primer and a J-beta primer mix. One entry per CDR3 protein results from TCRdb running MiXCR on the 5' RACE reads. Of 700,000 to 950,000 distinct CDR3 sequences in the sample, around 40% were seen once. The authors extracted at least 5 micrograms of total RNA per sample. Only a few counts were recorded for this clonotype. The antigen is not known. CDR1 SEHNR and CDR2 FQNEAQ come from the germline V gene (reference sequence). V shed 1 base and J 6 bases; nucleotides not matched to a gene: 3. The CDR3 runs to 13 residues. This receptor was taken from a woman aged 60-75 years in good health. The sequenced sample consisted of blood. V is TRBV7-9 and J is TRBJ2-7; the match to TRBD1 covers 7 bases. The CDR3 DNA is TGTGCCAGCAGCTTAGTGGCAGGGGGCGAGCAGTACTTC. Amino acid sequence: CASSLVAGGEQYF.